The 24 T cell receptor beta chains presented below share a single source sample, sequenced in a study of beta chain features in type 1 diabetes. Study outcomes and limitations: Moderate yet significant TCRB CDR3 shortening was seen in Type 1 diabetes patients in all four CD4+ subsets.

Reverse transcribing all isolated RNA meant expressed TCRB transcripts were sequenced. Using immunoSEQ multiplex PCR, the repertoire was profiled, and TCRdb retains in-frame clones only, with some absent. Here the sample spans around 690,000 clones, 9.5% to 15% being singletons. These TCRs' antigens remain unknown. Sequenced input: naive CD4+ T cells from blood. Receptors originate from a man aged 25-45 years with type 1 diabetes.

This clone has just a few counts. The CDR3 here is CASSPGGSGGSTDTQYF. CDR3 in DNA: TGTGCCAGCAGCCCCGGAGGCAGCGGAGGAAGCACAGATACGCAGTATTTT. This chain connects TRBV5-4 to TRBJ2-3; D is possibly TRBD2 (5 bases). Deletions cut 4 bases from V and 0 bases from J, with 18 bases between. The germline CDR1 and CDR2 sequences are SGHNT and YYREEE (reference sequence). This CDR3 is built from 17 residues.

The chain has TRBV18 and TRBJ1-1, with 9 nucleotides matching TRBD1. Germline CDR1 KGHSH, CDR2 LQKENI. The V segment lost 2 bases and the J segment 6 bases; nucleotides outside the gene matches: 4. The length of the CDR3 is 14 residues. CDR3 nucleotide sequence: TGTGCCAGCTCACCAGGCACAGGGGGCCCTGAAGCTTTCTTT. Residues: CASSPGTGGPEAFF.

The chain combines TRBV7-2 with TRBJ2-2; D is possibly TRBD2 (5 bases). CDR1 is SGHTA, CDR2 FQGNSA, per germline. Trimming removed 3 bases from V and 4 bases from J, with 21 bases in between. The CDR3 extends over 18 amino acids. This CDR3 is CASSFPQGRVSRTGELFF. As DNA, the CDR3 is TGTGCCAGCAGCTTTCCACAAGGGAGAGTCTCCCGCACCGGGGAGCTGTTTTTT.

This clone was counted a few times. The J gene is TRBJ1-2, the V gene TRBV10-1; 9 bases map to TRBD1. V was clipped by 6 bases and J by 5 bases; unmatched bases: 7. CDR3 length: 14 residues. The germline V gene encodes CDR1 WNHNN and CDR2 SYGVQD (reference sequence). CDR3 nucleotides: TGCGCCAGCAGGACAGGGGGATTAAAGTATGGCTACACCTTC. This codes for CASRTGGLKYGYTF.

This sequence joins TRBV9 and TRBJ1-6, with 9 bases that match TRBD1. The CDR3 contains 14 residues. V gave up 6 bases and J gave up 13 bases; unmatched junction bases: 11. Germline V lookup: CDR1 SGDLS, CDR2 YYNGEE. The CDR3 sequence: CASTQTGGIGPLHF. The DNA of the CDR3 is TGTGCCAGCACCCAGACAGGGGGGATAGGGCCCCTCCACTTT. Combining the CDR3 with reference TRBV9 and TRBJ1-6 gives the whole variable domain DSGVTQTPKHLITATGQRVTLRCSPRSGDLSVYWYQQSLDQGLQFLIQYYNGEERAKGNILERFSAQQFPDLHSELNLSSLELGDSALYFCASTQTGGIGPLHFGNGTRLTVT.

The chain has TRBV29-1 and TRBJ1-1; the D gene is possibly TRBD1 (5 bases). The V and J ends lost 3 bases and 12 bases respectively, with 11 bases between them. In germline, CDR1 is SQVTM, CDR2 ANQGSEA. This CDR3 has 10 residues. The CDR3 sequence: CSVDLGVPFF. DNA for the CDR3: TGCAGCGTTGACCTGGGGGTACCTTTCTTT.

The rearrangement uses TRBV2 and TRBJ1-5; TRBD1 is a possible D gene (5 bases). Trimming took 4 bases from V and 2 from J, leaving 9 bases between them. In germline, CDR1 is SNHLY, CDR2 FYNNEI. The CDR3 is 14 residues long. DNA for the CDR3: TGTGCCAGCAGTGGGGGGTCTGGCAATCAGCCCCAGCATTTT. Its protein is CASSGGSGNQPQHF.

In DNA, the CDR3 is TGTGCCATCAAACTTAGGACCGAATCCTACGAGCAGTACTTC. This gives the protein CAIKLRTESYEQYF. The chain recombines TRBV10-3 with TRBJ2-7; D gene unclear. The CDR3 is 14 residues long. Per the germline V gene, CDR1 is ENHRY and CDR2 is SYGVKD. The V end was cut by 7 bases, the J end by 1 base, with 14 bases between.

This clone was picked up a small number of times. The chain couples TRBV11-2 to TRBJ1-6; TRBD1 matches 9 bases. The J segment lost 8 bases and the V segment lost 2 bases, leaving 7 bases of the junction unmatched. This CDR3 is built from 16 residues. CDR1 is SGHAT, CDR2 FQNNGV, per germline. CDR3 sequence (DNA): TGTGCCAGCAGCTTAATAGGGGACAGGGCGTATTCACCCCTCCACTTT. Translation: CASSLIGDRAYSPLHF.

This sequence joins TRBV2 and TRBJ2-2; 8 bases align to TRBD1. CDR1 is SNHLY, CDR2 FYNNEI, per germline. The CDR3 is 13 amino acids. V gave up 6 bases and J gave up 8 bases; unmatched junction bases: 5. The CDR3 DNA is TGTGCCAGCAGGGGGACAGGCGGAGGGGAGCTGTTTTTT. Translated: CASRGTGGGELFF.

This clone was detected a few times. The chain employs TRBV28 and TRBJ2-1; 10 bases agree with TRBD1. V shed 4 bases and J 10 bases; nucleotides not matched to a gene: 7. This CDR3 has 14 residues. Germline V lookup: CDR1 MDHEN, CDR2 SYDVKM. CDR3 DNA: TGTGCCAGCAGTTATCCTGACAGGGGGCTAGAGCAGTTCTTC. It encodes CASSYPDRGLEQFF.

This clone was detected a few times. The identical CDR3 is also encoded by other nucleotide sequences in the sample. The V and J genes are TRBV6-5 and TRBJ1-5; D remains ambiguous. The V and J ends lost 2 bases and 4 bases respectively, with 6 bases between them. Germline CDR1 reads MNHEY; CDR2 reads SVGAGI. This CDR3 has 13 amino acids. The DNA for the CDR3 is TGTGCCAGCAGTTACGACGGGAATCAGCCCCAGCATTTT. It is translated as CASSYDGNQPQHF.

In its sample, this clone was seen a few times. The chain joins TRBV5-1 to TRBJ1-1, with TRBD1 matching 8 bases. The CDR3 extends over 14 amino acids. Germline CDR1 is SGHRS and CDR2 is YFSETQ. V gave up 3 bases and J gave up 11 bases; unmatched junction bases: 12. CDR3 nucleotide sequence: TGCGCCAGCAGCTGGGGGACAGGCGTAAGCGGCGCTTTCTTT. Its translation: CASSWGTGVSGAFF.

This clone was seen a few times. The chain is built from TRBV6-5 and TRBJ2-5; D might be TRBD1 or TRBD2, each matching 5 bases. The germline gives CDR1 MNHEY, CDR2 SVGAGI. V lost 5 bases and J lost 2, with 9 bases in between. This CDR3 has 13 residues. The CDR3 DNA is TGTGCCAGCAGTCGGGGACGGCAAGAGACCCAGTACTTC. Translating gives CASSRGRQETQYF.

The V and J genes are TRBV6-5 and TRBJ1-3, with D possibly matching TRBD1 (6 bases). The CDR3 spans 14 residues. Trimming left V 6 bases short and J 7 bases short, with 16 bases between. The V gene's germline CDR1 is MNHEY and CDR2 SVGAGI. CDR3 DNA sequence: TGTGCCAGCAGGCTGACAGGTGGCTCGAACACCATATATTTT. Translating it yields CASRLTGGSNTIYF.

This clone showed up just a few times. The gene calls are TRBV11-3 and TRBJ2-7; maybe TRBD2 (6 bases). CDR1 is SGHNT and CDR2 is YENEEA in the germline V gene. This CDR3 has 15 amino acids. With 5 bases removed from V and 2 bases from J, the gap between germline ends came to 16 bases. Written as DNA, the CDR3 is TGTGCCAGCAGCGTCTCCGGGACGGGAGCCTACGAGCAGTACTTC. It translates to CASSVSGTGAYEQYF.

This clone has just a few counts. CDR3 protein: CASSPSAGWAGANYGYTF. The DNA of the CDR3 is TGTGCCAGCAGCCCCAGTGCTGGGTGGGCAGGAGCTAACTATGGCTACACCTTC. This rearrangement joins TRBV25-1 to TRBJ1-2; no firm D call. V was cut by 6 bases and J by 0 bases, with 23 bases left in between. This CDR3 is 18 amino acids long. Looked up from germline, CDR1 is MGHDK and CDR2 is SYGVNS.

In its sample, this clone was seen a few times. The chain couples TRBV28 to TRBJ1-6; unclear D gene. The CDR3 runs to 18 residues. CDR1 is MDHEN and CDR2 is SYDVKM in the germline V gene. The V end was cut by 5 bases, the J end by 7 bases, with 24 bases between. CDR3: CASSPKPANSGINSPLHF. Written as DNA, the CDR3 is TGTGCCAGCAGTCCAAAACCCGCTAACAGTGGGATAAATTCACCCCTCCACTTT.

DNA for the CDR3: TGTGCCAGCAGTATCCTCGGTCTCCAAGAGACCCAGTACTTC. Its protein is CASSILGLQETQYF. This rearrangement joins TRBV6-5 to TRBJ2-5, with unresolved D. V dropped 5 bases and J dropped 1 base, with 11 bases sitting between them. Germline V CDR1 and CDR2: MNHEY, SVGAGI. CDR3 length equals 14 residues.

In its sample, this clone was seen a few times. Here the CDR3 reads CSTGTGLNQPQHF. The CDR3 nucleotides are TGCAGCACCGGGACAGGGCTCAATCAGCCCCAGCATTTT. The chain couples TRBV29-1 to TRBJ1-5, with 9 bases identical to TRBD1. The CDR3 is 13 residues long. Germline CDR1 is SQVTM and CDR2 is ANQGSEA. V lost 8 bases to trimming and J lost 3 bases; unmatched junction nucleotides: 5.

The chain employs TRBV6-1 and TRBJ2-5, with 7 bases identical to TRBD1. The length of the CDR3 is 13 residues. Germline loops: CDR1 MNHNS, CDR2 SASEGT. V lost 4 bases to trimming and J lost 3 bases; unmatched junction nucleotides: 2. Here the CDR3 DNA reads TGTGCCAGCAGTGGTACAGGGGAAGAGACCCAGTACTTC. Its translation is CASSGTGEETQYF.

This clone was seen more than once but under ten times. This chain uses TRBV28 with TRBJ1-6, with TRBD1 matching 10 bases. V trimming: 4 bases; J trimming: 14 bases; junction bases outside the gene matches: 11. CDR1 is MDHEN, CDR2 SYDVKM, per germline. The CDR3 totals 15 residues. CDR3 nucleotides: TGTGCCAGCAGTTCCTCTGGGACAGGGGCAGGAGCCCTCCACTTT. As protein: CASSSSGTGAGALHF.

The chain recombines TRBV10-3 with TRBJ2-7; TRBD1 matches 9 bases. J was trimmed by 1 base and V by 4 bases; bases with no gene match: 5. The CDR3 extends over 15 amino acids. Germline CDR1 and CDR2: ENHRY and SYGVKD. CDR3 in DNA: TGTGCCATCAGTGGGCCGGGACAGGGATCCTACGAGCAGTACTTC. Encoded protein: CAISGPGQGSYEQYF.

The CDR3 region is CASSQVGTGVYEQYF. DNA for the CDR3: TGCGCCAGCAGCCAAGTGGGGACAGGGGTCTACGAGCAGTACTTC. This chain uses TRBV4-1 with TRBJ2-7; the match to TRBD1 covers 10 bases. Germline CDR1 MGHRA, CDR2 YSYEKL. V dropped 1 base and J dropped 3; count of bases not matched to a gene: 3. The CDR3 totals 15 residues.